This T cell receptor (beta chain) was sequenced during a study of T cell repertoires in cytomegalovirus infection. Findings of the study overall: There were HLA-C-restricted CMV-specific TCR beta clonotypes dominating the ex vivo response.

TCRdb reanalysed the reads using MiXCR and keeps one entry per CDR3 protein. The data hold 150,000 or so distinct CDR3 sequences, with about 31% observed a single time. As regards this clonotype: Antigen unknown.

The sample was CD8+ T cells from cultured PBMCs, taken from culture after CMV antigen stimulation. The TCR comes from a human donor in good health (CMV status not recorded). Some clones in this sample may be carry-over from other donors' samples.

CDR3 sequence reads: CASSLLFRDTEAFF. For the CDR3, the DNA is TGTGCCAGCAGTTTATTATTCCGGGACACTGAAGCTTTCTTT. The chain employs TRBV12-3 or TRBV12-4 and TRBJ1-1, with no clear D. The CDR3 totals 14 residues. The V end lost 2 bases, the J end lost 3 bases, and 10 bases lay between the germline ends.